One and the same sample provided the 24 T cell receptor beta chains below, sequenced in a study of molecular identifiers for immune sequencing clone quantification (dated by TCRdb to 2016 to 2019). The library was obtained by PCR. Data came from an Illumina HiSeq 4000. TCRdb itself trimmed the public reads at Q25 with fastp, ran MiXCR and retained productive beta chains. Identical CDR3 proteins give one entry, which carries the most common genes and DNA. Counted in this sample were approximately 670,000 distinct CDR3 sequences; 20% of them appeared once. The ten largest account for around 0.86% of the sample. Input material: naive CD8+ T cells from blood, with Jurkat cell RNA spiked in. Taken with the paper, the label for cell subset or site translates to: FACS-sorted CD8+CD4-CCR7+CD45RA+ naive T cells. Receptors originate from a human donor in good health. Some libraries in this study had Jurkat cell RNA spiked in.

Points on this clonotype: Because it lacks the conserved phenylalanine or tryptophan at the end, this CDR3 is likely a read error. The chain uses TRBV5-5 and TRBJ1-3; D is unresolved. Germline-derived CDR1 and CDR2 are SGHKS and YYEKEE (reference sequence). This CDR3 is 15 amino acids long. The V end was cut by 3 bases, the J end by 0 bases, with 10 bases between. The CDR3, as DNA: TGTGCCAGCAGCTGGACGGATGACTCTGGAAACACCATATATTCT. Translating it yields CASSWTDDSGNTIYS.

This chain joins TRBV28 and TRBJ2-7; no definite D call. CDR3 length: 12 amino acids. CDR1 is MDHEN, CDR2 SYDVKM, per germline. V gave up 5 bases and J gave up 8 bases, with 13 bases separating them. CDR3: CASSPDGYKQYF. For the CDR3, the DNA is TGTGCCAGCAGTCCTGACGGGTACAAGCAGTACTTC.

This clonotype was counted ten times or more. The chain couples TRBV5-1 to TRBJ2-5; D uncertain. Germline loops: CDR1 SGHRS, CDR2 YFSETQ. V was pared by 0 bases and J by 1 base, with 10 bases between. The CDR3 is 15 residues long. The CDR3 nucleotides are TGCGCCAGCAGCTTGGAGAGTGGGTTCCAAGAGACCCAGTACTTC. Translation gives CASSLESGFQETQYF.

This clonotype was seen repeatedly, ten times or more. The CDR3 coding sequence is TGTGCCAGCAGCCAAGAGCGGGGAGAAGAGACCCAGTACTTC. Translation: CASSQERGEETQYF. The V and J genes are TRBV14 and TRBJ2-5, with D perhaps matching TRBD2 (6 bases). V was clipped by 0 bases and J by 3 bases, with 8 bases between them. The germline V gene encodes CDR1 SGHDN and CDR2 FVKESK. The CDR3 is 14 residues long.

Worth noting for this clonotype: A read error may be the cause here, since a much bigger clone is one base away. V is TRBV13 and J is TRBJ1-3, with 8 bases aligning to TRBD1. The CDR3 length is 14 residues. Germline CDR1 reads PRHDT; CDR2 reads FYEKMQ (reference sequence). CDR3 bases: TGTGCCAGTACGGACAGGGCATCTGGAAACATCATATATTTT. Residues: CASTDRASGNIIYF.

This clonotype has more than one count but fewer than ten. This may arise from a read error, as a much more abundant clone is one base away. CDR3 nucleotide sequence: TGTGCCAGCAGTTTAGGTCCGCGGCCCCAAGGGACCCAGTACTTC. This sequence encodes CASSLGPRPQGTQYF. The chain couples TRBV9 to TRBJ2-5; no definite D call. There are 15 residues in the CDR3. The germline CDR1 and CDR2 sequences are SGDLS and YYNGEE.

This clonotype was seen a handful of times. The rearrangement links TRBV6-2 or TRBV6-3 to TRBJ2-1, with D unclear. Per germline, CDR1 MNHEY and CDR2 SVGEGT. The CDR3 covers 12 residues. Trimming left V 2 bases short and J 8 bases short, with 7 bases between. The CDR3 sequence is CASSYPVDEQFF. CDR3 nucleotide sequence: TGTGCCAGCAGTTACCCCGTGGATGAGCAGTTCTTC.

The sample holds a few counts of this clonotype. The chain joins TRBV11-2 to TRBJ2-4; 8 nucleotides agree with TRBD2. The junction had 7 bases not matched to a gene; V was cut back by 1 base and J by 8 bases. The CDR3 covers 15 residues. Per germline, CDR1 SGHAT and CDR2 FQNNGV. This chain's CDR3 is CASSLGLARGHIQYF. The CDR3 DNA sequence: TGTGCCAGCAGCTTAGGACTAGCGAGGGGTCACATTCAGTACTTC.

This clonotype was counted between two and nine times. The V and J genes are TRBV7-9 and TRBJ2-1, with 14 bases matching TRBD2. CDR1 SEHNR and CDR2 FQNEAQ come from the germline V gene (reference sequence). The CDR3 loop spans 16 amino acids. With 5 bases clipped from V and 3 bases from J, the junction kept 3 bases outside the gene matches. The CDR3 DNA is TGTGCCAGCAGCCAGACTAGCGGGGGGGTCTACAATGAGCAGTTCTTC. Amino acid sequence: CASSQTSGGVYNEQFF.

This clonotype showed up many times. The rearrangement uses TRBV9 and TRBJ2-7; 8 positions match TRBD1. The CDR3 contains 14 residues. CDR1 and CDR2 from the germline V gene are SGDLS and YYNGEE. Trimming removed 4 bases from V and 6 bases from J; junction bases left unmatched: 9. This chain's CDR3 is CASSPRTGYGEQYF. The CDR3 nucleotides are TGTGCCAGCAGCCCCCGGACAGGGTACGGCGAGCAGTACTTC.

Regarding this clonotype: Given a much more abundant clone one base away, this may be a read error. The J gene is TRBJ1-4, the V gene TRBV18, with D possibly being TRBD1 (5 bases). CDR1 is KGHSH, CDR2 LQKENI, per germline. Trimming pared 3 bases from V and 1 base from J, leaving 12 bases between. The CDR3 extends over 16 amino acids. CDR3 sequence reads: CASSPEGRETNEKLFF. In DNA form, the CDR3 reads TGTGCCAGCTCACCCGAGGGGAGGGAAACTAATGAAAAACTGTTTTTT.

The sample holds one count of this clonotype. It may be a read error: a sequence one base away is much more abundant. The V and J genes are TRBV2 and TRBJ2-3, with D tentatively TRBD2 (5 bases). Looked up from germline, CDR1 is SNHLY and CDR2 is FYNNEI. The length of the CDR3 is 14 residues. CDR3 loop: CAISPGVVGDTQYF. In DNA form, the CDR3 reads TGTGCCATCAGTCCCGGGGTAGTCGGAGATACGCAGTATTTT.

This clonotype was counted a few times. The rearrangement uses TRBV19 and TRBJ1-2, with D uncertain. The CDR3 covers 11 residues. CDR1 LNHDA and CDR2 SQIVND come from the germline V gene (reference sequence). Trimming took off 10 bases at V and 4 bases at J, with 10 bases between the two ends. The CDR3 DNA is TGTGCCACCACCCAAGGCTATGGCTACACCTTC. Its translation: CATTQGYGYTF. The full variable domain, in which reference TRBV19 and TRBJ1-2 provide the parts outside the CDR3, is DGGITQSPKYLFRKEGQNVTLSCEQNLNHDAMYWYRQDPGQGLRLIYYSQIVNDFQKGDIAEGYSVSREKKESFPLTVTSAQKNPTAFYLCATTQGYGYTFGSGTRLTVV.

To note about this clonotype: This may come from a read error, since a much larger clone is one base off. The V gene is TRBV19, the J gene TRBJ2-2; 8 bases align to TRBD1. The length of the CDR3 is 15 residues. Germline trimming cut 5 bases from V and 6 bases from J; bases unmatched to any gene: 8. The germline V gene has CDR1 LNHDA and CDR2 SQIVND (reference sequence). CDR3 bases: TGTGCCAGTAGTTCGGGACAGGTTCTTTCCGGGGAGCTGTTTTTT. Translated, it gives CASSSGQVLSGELFF.

The V call is TRBV7-8, the J call TRBJ2-1; 7 bases fit TRBD2. Germline V gene data show CDR1 as SGHVS and CDR2 as FQNEAQ. The ends lost 5 bases at V and 9 bases at J; junction bases unmatched: 7. This CDR3 comprises 13 residues. In nucleotides, the CDR3 is TGTGCCAGCAGCCATAGGACTAGTTTTGAGCAGTTCTTC. Residues: CASSHRTSFEQFF.

Details on this clonotype: Relative to the germline gene, one junction end is altered; a read error may explain this. The rearrangement uses TRBV18 and TRBJ1-2; no clear D. Germline values: CDR1 KGHSH, CDR2 LQKENI. There are 13 residues in the CDR3. The CDR3 spells CANSPAENYGYTF. The CDR3 bases are TGTGCCAACTCACCTGCAGAGAACTATGGCTACACCTTC.

Notes on this clonotype: Germline is not matched at one junction end, which may reflect a read error. The V call is TRBV19, the J call TRBJ2-7, with TRBD1 as a possible D gene (6 bases). Per the germline V gene, CDR1 is LNHDA and CDR2 is SQIVND (reference sequence). There are 11 residues in the CDR3. Here the CDR3 DNA reads TGTGCCAGCACACAGGGTTACGAGCAGTATTTC. Its protein product is CASTQGYEQYF.

This clonotype occurred a few times. The genes are TRBV6-1 and TRBJ2-1; D is uncertain. Germline CDR1 is MNHNS and CDR2 is SASEGT. V lost 8 bases and J 4 bases, leaving 3 bases between the germline ends. This CDR3 spans 10 amino acids. The DNA of the CDR3 is TGTGCCAGCCTGTACAATGAGCAGTTCTTC. This codes for CASLYNEQFF.

About this clonotype: Given a much more abundant clone one base away, this may be a read error. It is likely a read error, because the conserved phenylalanine at the end of the CDR3 is missing. J is TRBJ2-5 and V is TRBV5-4; TRBD2 agrees at 13 bases. Germline V CDR1 and CDR2: SGHNT, YYREEE (reference sequence). The CDR3 contains 18 residues. V shed 0 bases and J 5 bases; nucleotides not matched to a gene: 10. The chain's CDR3 is CASSLVGLLAGGHETQYL. The CDR3 region has the DNA TGTGCCAGCAGCTTGGTGGGCCTACTAGCGGGGGGGCACGAGACCCAGTACCTC.

This clonotype was observed a few times. The chain is built from TRBV7-9 and TRBJ1-2; D remains ambiguous. The V gene lost 3 bases and the J gene lost 0 bases, with 14 bases spanning the gap. CDR1 SEHNR and CDR2 FQNEAQ come from the germline V gene (reference sequence). This CDR3 region has 16 residues. As DNA, the CDR3 is TGTGCCAGCAGCTTCTTAATCGTCGGAACTAACTATGGCTACACCTTC. Its protein product is CASSFLIVGTNYGYTF. The whole variable domain, remainder taken from reference TRBV7-9 and TRBJ1-2, is DTGVSQNPRHKITKRGQNVTFRCDPISEHNRLYWYRQTLGQGPEFLTYFQNEAQLEKSRLLSDRFSAERPKGSFSTLEIQRTEQGDSAMYLCASSFLIVGTNYGYTFGSGTRLTVV.

V is TRBV10-3 and J is TRBJ2-3, with D perhaps TRBD2 (5 bases). Germline lookup yields CDR1 ENHRY and CDR2 SYGVKD. Trimming left V 2 bases short and J 1 base short, with 7 bases between. There are 14 residues in the CDR3. The CDR3 protein is CAISEGRGTDTQYF. CDR3 DNA sequence: TGTGCCATCAGTGAGGGGCGGGGCACAGATACGCAGTATTTT.

This clonotype showed up many times. This chain links TRBV30 with TRBJ2-5; D possibly corresponds to TRBD2 (5 bases). This CDR3 has 13 residues. Trimming removed 1 base at V and 3 bases at J, with 9 bases between. Germline V gene lookup returns CDR1 GTSNPN and CDR2 SVGIG (reference sequence). CDR3 in DNA: TGTGCCTGGAGTGGACTATCGGAAGAGACCCAGTACTTC. It specifies CAWSGLSEETQYF.

This chain links TRBV27 with TRBJ2-7; D not certain. Looked up from germline, CDR1 is MNHEY and CDR2 is SMNVEV (reference sequence). The CDR3 sequence is 15 residues long. V was shortened by 2 bases and J by 0 bases, with 11 bases between the two germline ends. The CDR3, as DNA: TGTGCCAGCAGTTTACGAGGAGATAGCTCCTACGAGCAGTACTTC. Protein product: CASSLRGDSSYEQYF.

A word on this clonotype: A single base separates this from a much larger clone, so it may be a read error. The chain employs TRBV7-9 and TRBJ2-7; no clear D gene. The germline CDR1 and CDR2 sequences are SEHNR and FQNEAQ (reference sequence). The CDR3 runs 13 residues. V gave up 1 base and J gave up 6 bases, with 10 bases separating them. In DNA, the CDR3 is TGTGCCAGCAGCTTAGTGGCAGACCGCGAGCAGTACTTC. Translation gives CASSLVADREQYF.